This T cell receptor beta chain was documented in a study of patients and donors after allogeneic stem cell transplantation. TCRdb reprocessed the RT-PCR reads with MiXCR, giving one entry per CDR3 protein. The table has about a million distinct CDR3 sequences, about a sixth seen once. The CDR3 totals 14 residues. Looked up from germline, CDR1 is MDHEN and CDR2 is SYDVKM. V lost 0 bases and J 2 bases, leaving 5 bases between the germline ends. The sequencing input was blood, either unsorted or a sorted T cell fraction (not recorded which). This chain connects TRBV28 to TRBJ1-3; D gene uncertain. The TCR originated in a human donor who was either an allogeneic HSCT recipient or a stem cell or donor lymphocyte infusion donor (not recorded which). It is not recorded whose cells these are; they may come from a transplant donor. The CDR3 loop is CASSLWGTGNTIYF. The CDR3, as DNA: TGTGCCAGCAGTTTATGGGGAACTGGAAACACCATATATTTT.